These 25 T cell receptor beta chains share one sample of origin, sequenced in a study of identical twins. Each CDR3 protein is one row after TCRdb ran MiXCR on the 5' RACE reads. The repertoire holds approximately 890,000 distinct CDR3 sequences, with approximately 13% as singletons. This sample also appeared in a second study, on yellow fever vaccine responses in identical twins.

Source material: PBMCs. The receptors shown here come from a woman in her late teens or twenties in good health.

This clonotype was observed many times. The J gene is TRBJ2-5, the V gene TRBV10-3; 9 bases fit TRBD2. Losses at the gene ends were 4 bases for V and 4 bases for J; bases not matched to a gene: 4. The CDR3 runs 14 residues. The germline V gene has CDR1 ENHRY and CDR2 SYGVKD. CDR3: CAISVREGGETQYF. The CDR3 bases are TGTGCCATCAGTGTGCGGGAGGGGGGAGAGACCCAGTACTTC.

This clonotype was detected ten times or more. V usage is TRBV5-1 and J usage is TRBJ2-3; 12 positions agree with TRBD2. The CDR3 has 16 amino acids. After removal of 4 bases from V and 1 base from J, the junction contained 4 bases not matched to a gene. Germline V gene data show CDR1 as SGHRS and CDR2 as YFSETQ. CDR3 residues: CASSAASGRGTDTQYF. The CDR3 DNA reads TGCGCCAGCAGCGCCGCTAGCGGGAGGGGCACAGATACGCAGTATTTT.

This sequence joins TRBV6-1 and TRBJ2-3, with 8 bases fitting TRBD1. Germline trimming cut 6 bases from V and 2 bases from J; bases unmatched to any gene: 7. The CDR3 sequence is 15 residues long. Germline CDR1 and CDR2: MNHNS and SASEGT. The DNA for the CDR3 is TGTGCCAGCAGGCCGGGACAGGTGGACACAGATACGCAGTATTTT. Translating it yields CASRPGQVDTDTQYF.

A few counts support this clonotype. The chain combines TRBV10-2 with TRBJ2-5; possibly TRBD1 for D (5 bases). Germline V gene lookup returns CDR1 WSHSY and CDR2 SAAADI. This CDR3 is built from 14 residues. V lost 3 bases to trimming and J lost 5 bases, with 13 bases between them. The CDR3, as DNA: TGCGCCAGCAGTGACCCGCAGGGTGGGGAGACCCAGTACTTC. It encodes CASSDPQGGETQYF.

This clonotype came up many times. The CDR3: CASRPVPNTGELFF. The CDR3 region has the DNA TGCGCCAGCAGGCCGGTACCGAACACCGGGGAGCTGTTTTTT. V usage is TRBV5-1 and J usage is TRBJ2-2; no reliable D call. Germline V gives CDR1 SGHRS, CDR2 YFSETQ. This CDR3 comprises 14 residues. Trimming removed 5 bases at V and 0 bases at J, with 8 bases between.

The genes are TRBV27 and TRBJ2-1; the match to TRBD2 covers 8 bases. With V trimmed by 5 bases and J by 8 bases, 14 bases remained unmatched. The CDR3 is 16 amino acids. From germline, CDR1 is MNHEY and CDR2 SMNVEV (reference sequence). The CDR3 is CASSLNPGLVSDEQFF. CDR3 nucleotide sequence: TGTGCCAGCAGTCTAAACCCGGGACTAGTCTCGGATGAGCAGTTCTTC.

This clonotype has only a few counts. V and J are TRBV7-9 and TRBJ2-1; weak D call: TRBD2 (5 bases). The CDR3 extends over 12 amino acids. From germline, CDR1 is SEHNR and CDR2 FQNEAQ (reference sequence). Trimming stripped 2 bases from V and 8 bases from J, with 7 bases between. The CDR3 region is CASSLWEYEQFF. The CDR3 DNA reads as TGTGCCAGCAGCTTATGGGAGTATGAGCAGTTCTTC.

The chain combines TRBV7-9 with TRBJ2-3; D not resolved. In germline, CDR1 is SEHNR, CDR2 FQNEAQ (reference sequence). With 1 base removed from V and 2 bases from J, the gap between germline ends came to 16 bases. The CDR3 consists of 17 residues. The CDR3 DNA sequence: TGTGCCAGCAGCTTAGTGGCTGCCACCGTAACCACAGATACGCAGTATTTT. Encoded protein: CASSLVAATVTTDTQYF.

This clonotype occurred a few times. The CDR3 loop reads CASSLVPSNQPQHF. CDR3 sequence (DNA): TGTGCCAGCAGCTTGGTCCCCAGCAATCAGCCCCAGCATTTT. V gene TRBV5-5 combines with J gene TRBJ1-5; D not resolved. CDR1 is SGHKS, CDR2 YYEKEE, per germline (reference sequence). The V and J ends lost 0 bases and 1 base respectively, with 5 bases between them. There are 14 residues in the CDR3.

This clonotype came up a few times. This chain joins TRBV3-1 and TRBJ1-1, with 9 bases fitting TRBD1. V dropped 4 bases and J dropped 11; count of bases not matched to a gene: 8. Germline CDR1 reads LGHDT; CDR2 reads YNNKEL (reference sequence). The CDR3 totals 13 residues. The CDR3, as DNA: TGTGCCAGCAGCCCCGGGACAGGGCTGGGTGCTTTCTTT. Translated: CASSPGTGLGAFF.

This clonotype was detected only a few times. The chain links TRBV4-1 to TRBJ1-6; D perhaps matches TRBD1 (6 bases). The length of the CDR3 is 16 residues. Germline lookup yields CDR1 MGHRA and CDR2 YSYEKL. Between the trimmed V and J ends, which lost 1 base and 1 base, there was a span of 8 bases. The CDR3 protein is CASSQGQGSYNSPLHF. CDR3 DNA: TGCGCCAGCAGCCAAGGGCAGGGGTCCTATAATTCACCCCTCCACTTT.

Worth noting for this clonotype: One end of the junction fails to match germline, which may point to a read error. This sequence joins TRBV10-2 and TRBJ2-2; 10 bases are a match to TRBD1. The CDR3 covers 15 residues. From germline, CDR1 is WSHSY and CDR2 SAAADI. The CDR3 spells CASSLGTGATAELFF. Here the CDR3 DNA reads TGCGCCAGCAGTTTAGGGACAGGGGCCACCGCGGAGCTGTTTTTT.

This clonotype was recorded a few times. The rearrangement links TRBV29-1 to TRBJ2-7; no firm D call. The CDR3 consists of 13 residues. Deletions cut 6 bases from V and 3 bases from J, with 15 bases between. The germline V gene encodes CDR1 SQVTM and CDR2 ANQGSEA. The CDR3 sequence: CSVAGRFGYEQYF. CDR3 in DNA: TGCAGCGTCGCCGGACGTTTCGGCTACGAGCAGTACTTC.

This clonotype was observed many times. The chain couples TRBV5-5 to TRBJ1-2, with a tentative D call TRBD1 (5 bases). The CDR3 spans 13 residues. Germline V gene sequence: CDR1 SGHKS, CDR2 YYEKEE (reference sequence). The V end was cut by 1 base, the J end by 4 bases, with 8 bases between. CDR3: CASSLSGIYGYTF. CDR3 nucleotide sequence: TGTGCCAGCAGCTTGTCAGGGATCTATGGCTACACCTTC.

This clonotype was picked up many times. The chain couples TRBV5-1 to TRBJ1-4; D is perhaps TRBD1 (6 bases). The V and J ends lost 0 bases and 8 bases respectively, with 11 bases between them. There are 14 residues in the CDR3. CDR1 is SGHRS and CDR2 is YFSETQ in the germline V gene. The CDR3 bases are TGCGCCAGCAGCTTGGACAGGGCAGCCGAAAAACTGTTTTTT. Protein sequence: CASSLDRAAEKLFF.

This chain uses TRBV7-2 with TRBJ1-3; the D gene is possibly TRBD1 (5 bases). Trimming left V 1 base short and J 4 bases short, with 17 bases between. Germline values: CDR1 SGHTA, CDR2 FQGNSA. This CDR3 has 17 residues. The CDR3 DNA is TGTGCCAGCAGCTTAGTTTCCCTTGGGGGAACAGGAAACACCATATATTTT. This translates into CASSLVSLGGTGNTIYF. Using reference TRBV7-2 and TRBJ1-3 for the parts outside the CDR3, the full variable domain is GAGVSQSPSNKVTEKGKDVELRCDPISGHTALYWYRQSLGQGLEFLIYFQGNSAPDKSGLPSDRFSAERTGGSVSTLTIQRTQQEDSAVYLCASSLVSLGGTGNTIYFGEGSWLTVV.

This clonotype has a count of ten or more. The rearrangement uses TRBV13 and TRBJ2-7; 9 bases are a match to TRBD2. V lost 4 bases and J lost 0; bases outside the gene matches: 1. The CDR3 sequence is 14 residues long. Germline CDR1 reads PRHDT; CDR2 reads FYEKMQ (reference sequence). CDR3 sequence reads: CASSWTSASYEQYF. The CDR3, as DNA: TGTGCCAGCAGCTGGACTAGCGCCTCCTACGAGCAGTACTTC.

This clonotype was observed a handful of times. The J gene is TRBJ2-6, the V gene TRBV4-2; 10 positions agree with TRBD2. J was trimmed by 0 bases and V by 0 bases; bases with no gene match: 8. The CDR3 loop spans 20 amino acids. Germline values: CDR1 LGHNA, CDR2 YNFKEQ. For the CDR3, the DNA is TGTGCCAGCAGCCAAGAGAGCGGGACTAGCGCGAACTCTGGGGCCAACGTCCTGACTTTC. Protein: CASSQESGTSANSGANVLTF.

This clonotype appeared a few times. This sequence joins TRBV5-1 and TRBJ2-3; 7 bases align to TRBD1. The CDR3 is 16 residues long. V trimming: 6 bases; J trimming: 5 bases; junction bases outside the gene matches: 15. Per the germline V gene, CDR1 is SGHRS and CDR2 is YFSETQ. The chain's CDR3 is CASTTRPGQTGDTQYF. Written as DNA, the CDR3 is TGCGCCAGCACCACACGCCCGGGACAGACTGGAGATACGCAGTATTTT.

The chain joins TRBV2 to TRBJ2-7, with TRBD1 identical over 7 bases. Germline V gene sequence: CDR1 SNHLY, CDR2 FYNNEI. V lost 7 bases, J lost 1 base, and 7 bases stayed unmatched. CDR3 size: 14 residues. The CDR3 bases are TGTGCCAGCACCACGGGACAGCTTTCCTACGAGCAGTACTTC. Translated, it gives CASTTGQLSYEQYF.

This clonotype has just a few counts. This rearrangement joins TRBV25-1 to TRBJ2-2, with 12 bases lining up with TRBD2. CDR1 and CDR2 from the germline V gene are MGHDK and SYGVNS. V was pared by 6 bases and J by 2 bases, with 7 bases of the junction left unmatched. This CDR3 contains 17 residues. CDR3 nucleotides: TGTGCCAGCAGGCAAACGGGACTAGCGGGCAACACCGGGGAGCTGTTTTTT. This translates into CASRQTGLAGNTGELFF.

V gene TRBV28 combines with J gene TRBJ2-1; tentatively, D is TRBD2 (7 bases). V was shortened by 6 bases and J by 6 bases, with 12 bases between the two germline ends. Germline V gene sequence: CDR1 MDHEN, CDR2 SYDVKM. The CDR3 loop spans 13 amino acids. The CDR3 nucleotides read TGTGCCAGCAGAGAGGGGGGGGGCAATGAGCAGTTCTTC. Protein: CASREGGGNEQFF.

Only a few counts were recorded for this clonotype. The chain combines TRBV7-9 with TRBJ1-5; TRBD1 matches 7 bases. Per germline, CDR1 SEHNR and CDR2 FQNEAQ (reference sequence). The CDR3 is 17 amino acids. V lost 5 bases to trimming and J lost 2 bases; unmatched junction nucleotides: 12. The CDR3 spells CASSLQSTGKGNQPQHF. CDR3 coding DNA: TGTGCCAGCAGCCTCCAGTCGACAGGGAAGGGCAATCAGCCCCAGCATTTT.

This clonotype turned up a few times. The gene calls are TRBV12-3 or TRBV12-4 and TRBJ2-1, with 10 nucleotides matching TRBD2. The J segment lost 7 bases and the V segment lost 11 bases, leaving 17 bases of the junction unmatched. The CDR3 consists of 16 residues. For the CDR3, the DNA is TGTGCCGCAGGGAGTGCTAGCGGGAGACTCTGGAATGAGCAGTTCTTC. It is translated as CAAGSASGRLWNEQFF.

The rearrangement joins TRBV19 to TRBJ1-4; 8 bases are shared with TRBD1. This CDR3 is built from 14 residues. Germline lookup yields CDR1 LNHDA and CDR2 SQIVND (reference sequence). The V and J ends lost 7 bases and 8 bases, in that order; junction bases with no gene match: 9. CDR3 DNA: TGTGCCAGTACCGCGGACAGGGTACTCGAAAAACTGTTTTTT. The encoded protein is CASTADRVLEKLFF.